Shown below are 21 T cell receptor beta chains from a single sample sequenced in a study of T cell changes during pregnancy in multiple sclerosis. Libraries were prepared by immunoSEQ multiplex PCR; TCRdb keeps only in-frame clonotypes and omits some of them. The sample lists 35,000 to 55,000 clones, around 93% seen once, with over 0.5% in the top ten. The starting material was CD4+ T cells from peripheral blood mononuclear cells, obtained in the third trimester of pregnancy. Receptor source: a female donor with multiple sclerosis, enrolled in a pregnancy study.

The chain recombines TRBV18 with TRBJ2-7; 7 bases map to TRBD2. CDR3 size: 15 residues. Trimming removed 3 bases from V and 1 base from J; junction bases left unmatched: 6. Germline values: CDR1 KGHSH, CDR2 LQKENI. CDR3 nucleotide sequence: TGTGCCAGCTCACCGGATACGGGAGGATCCTACGAGCAGTACTTC. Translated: CASSPDTGGSYEQYF.

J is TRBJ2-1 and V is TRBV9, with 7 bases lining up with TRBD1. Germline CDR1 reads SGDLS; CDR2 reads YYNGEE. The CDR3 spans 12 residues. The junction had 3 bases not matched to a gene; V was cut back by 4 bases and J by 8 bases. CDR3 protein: CASSHRGDEQFF. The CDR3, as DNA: TGTGCCAGCAGCCACAGGGGCGATGAGCAGTTCTTC.

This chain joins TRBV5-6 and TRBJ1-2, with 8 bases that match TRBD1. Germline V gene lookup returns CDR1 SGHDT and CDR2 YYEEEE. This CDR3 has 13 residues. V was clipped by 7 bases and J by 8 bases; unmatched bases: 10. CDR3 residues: CASCVQGALGYTF. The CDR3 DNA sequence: TGTGCCAGCTGCGTTCAGGGGGCGCTCGGCTACACCTTC. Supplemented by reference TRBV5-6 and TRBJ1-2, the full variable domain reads DAGVTQSPTHLIKTRGQQVTLRCSPKSGHDTVSWYQQALGQGPQFIFQYYEEEERQRGNFPDRFSGHQFPNYSSELNVNALLLGDSALYLCASCVQGALGYTFGSGTRLTVV.

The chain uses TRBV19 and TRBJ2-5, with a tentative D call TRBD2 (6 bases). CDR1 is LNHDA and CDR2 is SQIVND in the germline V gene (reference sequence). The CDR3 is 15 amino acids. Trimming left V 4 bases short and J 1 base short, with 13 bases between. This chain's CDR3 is CASSTPGLSQETQYF. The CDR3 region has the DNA TGTGCCAGTAGTACACCGGGACTGTCCCAAGAGACCCAGTACTTC.

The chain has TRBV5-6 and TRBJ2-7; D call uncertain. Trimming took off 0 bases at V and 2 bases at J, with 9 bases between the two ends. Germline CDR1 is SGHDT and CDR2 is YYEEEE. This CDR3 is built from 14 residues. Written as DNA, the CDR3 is TGTGCCAGCAGCTTGGCGTTAGCCCCCTACGAGCAGTACTTC. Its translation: CASSLALAPYEQYF.

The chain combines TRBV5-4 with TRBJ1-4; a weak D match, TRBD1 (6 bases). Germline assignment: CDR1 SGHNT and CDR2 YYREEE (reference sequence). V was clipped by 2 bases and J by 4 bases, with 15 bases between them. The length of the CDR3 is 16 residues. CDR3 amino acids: CASSLGGLGSNEKLFF. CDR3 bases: TGTGCCAGCAGCTTAGGGGGACTAGGGAGTAATGAAAAACTGTTTTTT.

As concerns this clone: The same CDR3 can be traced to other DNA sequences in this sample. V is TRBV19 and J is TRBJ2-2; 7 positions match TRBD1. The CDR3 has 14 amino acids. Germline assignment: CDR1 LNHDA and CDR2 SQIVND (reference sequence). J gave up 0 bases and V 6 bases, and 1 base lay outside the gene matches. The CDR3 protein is CASRGTANTGELFF. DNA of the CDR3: TGTGCCAGTAGGGGGACAGCGAACACCGGGGAGCTGTTTTTT.

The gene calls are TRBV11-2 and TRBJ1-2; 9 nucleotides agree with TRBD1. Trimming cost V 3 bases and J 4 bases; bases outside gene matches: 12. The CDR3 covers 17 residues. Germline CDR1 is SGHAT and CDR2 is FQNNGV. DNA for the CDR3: TGTGCCAGCAGCTTCTCGGACGACCGGGACAGGGTCTATGGCTACACCTTC. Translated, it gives CASSFSDDRDRVYGYTF.

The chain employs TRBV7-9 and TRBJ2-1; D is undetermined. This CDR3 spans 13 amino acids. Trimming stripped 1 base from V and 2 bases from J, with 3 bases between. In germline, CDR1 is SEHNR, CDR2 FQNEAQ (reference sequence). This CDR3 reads CASSLVTYNEQFF. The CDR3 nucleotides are TGTGCCAGCAGCTTAGTAACCTACAATGAGCAGTTCTTC.

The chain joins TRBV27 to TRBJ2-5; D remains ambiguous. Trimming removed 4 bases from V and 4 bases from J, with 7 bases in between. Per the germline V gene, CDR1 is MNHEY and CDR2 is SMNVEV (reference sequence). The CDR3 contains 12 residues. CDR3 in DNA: TGTGCCAGCAGTTCCCCTCCAGAGACCCAGTACTTC. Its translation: CASSSPPETQYF.

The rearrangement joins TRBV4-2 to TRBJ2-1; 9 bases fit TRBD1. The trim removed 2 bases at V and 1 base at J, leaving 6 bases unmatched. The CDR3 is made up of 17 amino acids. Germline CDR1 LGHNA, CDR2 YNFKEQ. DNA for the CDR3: TGTGCCAGCAGCCAATTTCCGGGACAGGGTTCCTACAATGAGCAGTTCTTC. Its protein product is CASSQFPGQGSYNEQFF.

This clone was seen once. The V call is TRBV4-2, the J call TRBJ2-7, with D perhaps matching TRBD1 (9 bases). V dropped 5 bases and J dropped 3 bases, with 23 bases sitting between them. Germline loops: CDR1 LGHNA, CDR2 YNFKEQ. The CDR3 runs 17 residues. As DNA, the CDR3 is TGTGCCAGCAGCAGATCTGCGGGGGGACAGGGAAACTACGAGCAGTACTTC. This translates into CASSRSAGGQGNYEQYF.

The CDR3 here is CASSLRQGAFTDTQYF. For the CDR3, the DNA is TGCGCCAGCAGCTTAAGACAGGGGGCTTTCACAGATACGCAGTATTTT. V and J are TRBV5-1 and TRBJ2-3; 10 bases are a match to TRBD1. Trimming removed 2 bases from V and 2 bases from J; junction bases left unmatched: 5. This CDR3 is 16 amino acids long. Per germline, CDR1 SGHRS and CDR2 YFSETQ.

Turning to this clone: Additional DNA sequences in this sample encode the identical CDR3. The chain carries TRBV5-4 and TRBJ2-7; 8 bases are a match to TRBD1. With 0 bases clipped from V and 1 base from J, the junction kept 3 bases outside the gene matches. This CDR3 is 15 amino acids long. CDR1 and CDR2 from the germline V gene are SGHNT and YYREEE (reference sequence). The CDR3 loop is CASSLAGTGSYEQYF. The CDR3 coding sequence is TGTGCCAGCAGCTTGGCCGGGACAGGATCCTACGAGCAGTACTTC.

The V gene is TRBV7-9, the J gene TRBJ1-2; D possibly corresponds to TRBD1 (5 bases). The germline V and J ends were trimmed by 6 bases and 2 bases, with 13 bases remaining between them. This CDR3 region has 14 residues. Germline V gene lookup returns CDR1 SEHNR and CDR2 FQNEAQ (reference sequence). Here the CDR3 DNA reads TGTGCCAGCAGTTCGGGGGTGACAAACTATGGCTACACCTTC. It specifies CASSSGVTNYGYTF.

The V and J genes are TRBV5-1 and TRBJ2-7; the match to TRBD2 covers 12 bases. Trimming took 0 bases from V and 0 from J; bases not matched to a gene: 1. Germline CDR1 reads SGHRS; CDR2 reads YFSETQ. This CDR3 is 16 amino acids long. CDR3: CASSLGLAGASYEQYF. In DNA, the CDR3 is TGCGCCAGCAGCTTGGGACTAGCGGGAGCCTCCTACGAGCAGTACTTC.

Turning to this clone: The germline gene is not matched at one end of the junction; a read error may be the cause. CDR3 in DNA: TGCGCCAGCAGCCAAATGCTAGCGGGAGTCTCCCACAATGAGCAGTTCTTC. Translated: CASSQMLAGVSHNEQFF. The gene calls are TRBV4-1 and TRBJ2-1; 10 bases agree with TRBD2. The CDR3 covers 17 residues. The V gene's germline CDR1 is MGHRA and CDR2 YSYEKL.

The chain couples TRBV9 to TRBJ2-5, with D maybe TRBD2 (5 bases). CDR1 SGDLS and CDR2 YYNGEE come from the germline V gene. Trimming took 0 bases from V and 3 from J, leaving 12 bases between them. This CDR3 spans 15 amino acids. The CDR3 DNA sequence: TGTGCCAGCAGCGTAGGTCTAGCTACGGAAGAGACCCAGTACTTC. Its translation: CASSVGLATEETQYF.

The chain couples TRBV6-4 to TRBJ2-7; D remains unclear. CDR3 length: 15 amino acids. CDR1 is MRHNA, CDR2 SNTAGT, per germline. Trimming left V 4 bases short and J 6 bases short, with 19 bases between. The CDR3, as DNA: TGTGCCAGCAGTGCCCAGATACGAAATCGTGGCGAGCAGTACTTC. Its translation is CASSAQIRNRGEQYF.

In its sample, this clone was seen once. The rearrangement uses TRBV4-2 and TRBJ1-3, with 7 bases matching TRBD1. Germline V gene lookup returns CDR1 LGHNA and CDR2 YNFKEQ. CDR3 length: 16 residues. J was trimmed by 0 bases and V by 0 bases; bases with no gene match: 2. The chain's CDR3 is CASSQDRDSSGNTIYF. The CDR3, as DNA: TGTGCCAGCAGCCAAGATCGGGACAGCTCTGGAAACACCATATATTTT.

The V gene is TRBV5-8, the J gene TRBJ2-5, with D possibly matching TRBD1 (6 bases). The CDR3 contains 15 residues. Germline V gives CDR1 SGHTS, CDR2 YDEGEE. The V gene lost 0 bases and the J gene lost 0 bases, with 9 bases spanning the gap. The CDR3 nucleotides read TGTGCCAGCAGCTTGGGGTCAGGGGACCAAGAGACCCAGTACTTC. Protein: CASSLGSGDQETQYF.